This TCR beta chain was retrieved from a study of T cells in Graves' hyperthyroidism and ophthalmopathy. In its sample, this clonotype was seen many times. Its specificity is not known. Study-wide results and limits: Researchers found most expanded thyroid clonotypes above 0.001 in blood as well.

The CDR3 contains 12 residues. V lost 3 bases and J lost 5, with 8 bases in between. In germline, CDR1 is SEHNR, CDR2 FQNEAQ (reference sequence). The investigators amplified TCR beta CDR3 regions from RNA transcripts. In the first-round RT-PCR of the TCR CDR3, the HTBI primer set was used. TCRdb re-called the multiplex PCR reads with MiXCR, one entry per CDR3 protein. The repertoire includes 500,000 to 600,000 distinct CDR3 sequences, 46% of them detected once, and around 20% sits in the top ten. The receptor's source is an adult woman with Graves' disease, either hyperthyroidism or ophthalmopathy (not recorded which). The rearrangement links TRBV7-9 to TRBJ2-7; no clear D gene. The source material was peripheral blood or thyroid tissue (not recorded which). The CDR3 protein is CASSFLADEQYF. In nucleotides, the CDR3 is TGTGCCAGCAGCTTTTTGGCCGACGAGCAGTACTTC. The full variable domain, rest sourced from reference TRBV7-9 and TRBJ2-7, is DTGVSQNPRHKITKRGQNVTFRCDPISEHNRLYWYRQTLGQGPEFLTYFQNEAQLEKSRLLSDRFSAERPKGSFSTLEIQRTEQGDSAMYLCASSFLADEQYFGPGTRLTVT.